This TCR beta chain was sequenced for a study of PD-1 blockade in classical Hodgkin lymphoma. Brentuximab vedotin exposure varied, and every patient relapsed after autologous stem cell transplantation. The CDR3 consists of 13 residues. The V end was cut by 5 bases, the J end by 0 bases, with 7 bases between. From germline, CDR1 is MNHEY and CDR2 SVGAGI. General study findings and limits: Significantly greater TCR diversity emerged by C4D1 in CD4+ cells but not CD8+ cells. In newly diagnosed patients, baseline TCR diversity was reportedly below that of healthy donors. Prior to therapy, complete responders displayed diversity much like that of newly diagnosed patients.

On this clone itself: Its antigen is still unknown.

Clones were sequenced by immunoSEQ multiplex PCR, and TCRdb holds only the in-frame ones, with some missing. The table includes approximately 19,000 clones, around 80% detected once. The TCR sequence derives from a human donor with classical Hodgkin lymphoma. The source was peripheral blood mononuclear cells (PBMCs), collected before the second cycle of nivolumab. This chain uses TRBV6-5 with TRBJ1-1, with D unclear. The DNA for the CDR3 is TGTGCCAGCAGTCGATGGATGAACACTGAAGCTTTCTTT. It encodes CASSRWMNTEAFF.